This T cell receptor beta chain was documented in a study of CD8 T cells in Susac syndrome (dated by TCRdb to between 2019 and 2020). Background for the entire study: Among the Susac syndrome patients who were sequenced, clinically active disease was present in six and clinical remission was observed in about eight. The study used repertoire sequencing to test whether antigen drove CD8+ T cell activation and differentiation in Susac syndrome. At the time of blood withdrawal, Susac syndrome patients were either therapy-naive, taking corticosteroids (with some also receiving IVIg), or on IVIg alone.

RNA was extracted using the RNeasy kit, and about 0.5 to 1 microgram was reverse transcribed with random hexamers. The immunoSEQ multiplex PCR assay, covering 54 Vbeta and 13 Jbeta segments, was used to amplify TCR beta CDR3 regions. PCR amplification bias was corrected using a synthetic template baseline for primer optimization and computational correction. The study's processing was this. Reads were assigned to V, D and J genes according to IMGT and analyzed in immunoSEQ Analyzer, with only productive sequences retained. Clonality was calculated as one minus the Shannon entropy normalized by log2 of the number of productive unique sequences. Public and private clones were assessed among the 100 most prevalent clones of each patient and control. A clone was defined as Susac-specific if it was absent from the healthy and MS cohorts, from some 1,100 published viral clones and from other ImmuneACCESS disease sequences. TCRdb handled the public reads itself, with Q25 trimming in fastp and clone calling in MiXCR, and kept productive beta chains. Here each entry gathers all rows of one CDR3 protein and keeps the most common genes and DNA. The V and J calls here are based on TCRdb, not the publication. This sample gives 210,000 or so distinct CDR3 sequences in total; over 90% of them show up just once. Of the sample, about 0.14% is held by the ten largest clones.

CDR1 and CDR2, per the germline V gene (reference sequence), are SEHNR and FQNEAQ. From the cysteine up to the phenylalanine, the CDR3 has a length of 15 residues. The DNA shown is the 45-base CDR3, in frame from base 1. The junction shows trimming of 5 bases on V and 3 bases on J, plus 14 bases between the germline ends. As concerns this clonotype: There is no known antigen for this receptor. Base quality data are lacking; no much larger clone is found one base away.

Peripheral blood CD8+ and CD4+ T cells from healthy donors, Susac syndrome patients and multiple sclerosis patients were profiled using high-throughput TCR beta sequencing. Recently defined diagnostic criteria for definite or probable disease were met by the Susac syndrome patients. Bulk CD8+ and CD4+ T cells were purified by magnetic negative isolation, whereas CD8+ TEMRA cells were enriched by FACS. Blood was collected in EDTA tubes and processed within 24 hours, with PBMCs isolated through density gradient centrifugation. PBMCs intended for TCR sequencing were cryopreserved in liquid nitrogen and were subsequently thawed in a 37 degrees C water bath. A purity of at least 90% was achieved for sorted or isolated CD4+, CD8+ and CD8+ TEMRA cells. Results the study describes overall, beyond this receptor: No clonal expansion was detected in the CD4+ T cell repertoire of Susac syndrome patients. The study acknowledged that relatively few individuals were included in the TCR sequencing and HLA analysis.

The specimen sequenced was CD4+ T cells from PBMCs. Recombination connected TRBV7-9 to TRBJ1-3; the D segment could be TRBD1, given 5 matching bases. This clonotype was obtained from a human donor with Susac syndrome. The DNA is as follows: TGTGCCAGCAGCAACATCCGGGACCTTGGAAACACCATATATTTT. Translated, this is CASSNIRDLGNTIYF.